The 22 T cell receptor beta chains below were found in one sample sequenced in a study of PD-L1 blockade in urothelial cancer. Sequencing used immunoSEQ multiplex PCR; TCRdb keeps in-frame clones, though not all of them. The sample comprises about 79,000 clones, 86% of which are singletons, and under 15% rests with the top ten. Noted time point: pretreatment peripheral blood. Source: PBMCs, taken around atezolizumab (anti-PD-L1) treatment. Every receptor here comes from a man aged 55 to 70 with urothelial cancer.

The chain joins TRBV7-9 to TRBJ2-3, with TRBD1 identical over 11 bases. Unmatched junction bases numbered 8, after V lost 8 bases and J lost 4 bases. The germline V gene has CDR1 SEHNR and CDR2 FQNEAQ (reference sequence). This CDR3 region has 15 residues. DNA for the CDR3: TGTGCCAGCCGACAGGACAGGGGGCGCGCAGATACGCAGTATTTT. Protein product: CASRQDRGRADTQYF.

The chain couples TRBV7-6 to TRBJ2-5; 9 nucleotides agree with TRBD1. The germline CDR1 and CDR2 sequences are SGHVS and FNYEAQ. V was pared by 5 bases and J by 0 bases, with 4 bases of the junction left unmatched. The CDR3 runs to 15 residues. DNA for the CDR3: TGTGCCAGCAGCCCCGGGACAGGGTACCAAGAGACCCAGTACTTC. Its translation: CASSPGTGYQETQYF.

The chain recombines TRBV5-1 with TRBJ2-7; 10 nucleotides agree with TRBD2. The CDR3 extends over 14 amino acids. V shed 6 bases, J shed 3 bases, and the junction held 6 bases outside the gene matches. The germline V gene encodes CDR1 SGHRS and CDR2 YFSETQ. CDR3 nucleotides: TGCGCCAGCAAGGAAGCGGGGGGGCGCTACGAGCAGTACTTC. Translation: CASKEAGGRYEQYF.

CDR3 nucleotide sequence: TGTGCCAGCAGCTTAAGTGGCAGGGGTTTTTACAATGAGCAGTTCTTC. It codes for CASSLSGRGFYNEQFF. The J gene is TRBJ2-1, the V gene TRBV7-3; D is possibly TRBD1 (6 bases). Between the trimmed V and J ends, which lost 1 base and 4 bases, there was a span of 14 bases. The CDR3 has 16 amino acids. Germline V gene lookup returns CDR1 SGHTA and CDR2 FQGTGA.

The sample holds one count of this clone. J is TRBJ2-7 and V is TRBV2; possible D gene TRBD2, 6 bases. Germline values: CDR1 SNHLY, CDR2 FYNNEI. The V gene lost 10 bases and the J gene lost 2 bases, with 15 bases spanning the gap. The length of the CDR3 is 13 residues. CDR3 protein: CANRRDGTYEQYF. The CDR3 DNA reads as TGTGCCAACCGGCGGGACGGAACCTACGAGCAGTACTTC.

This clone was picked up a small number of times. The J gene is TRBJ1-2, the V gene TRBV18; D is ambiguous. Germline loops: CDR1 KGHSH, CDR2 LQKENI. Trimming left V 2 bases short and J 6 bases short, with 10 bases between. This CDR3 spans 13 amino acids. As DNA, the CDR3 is TGTGCCAGCTCACCAGCGGCTTATGATGGCTACACCTTC. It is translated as CASSPAAYDGYTF.

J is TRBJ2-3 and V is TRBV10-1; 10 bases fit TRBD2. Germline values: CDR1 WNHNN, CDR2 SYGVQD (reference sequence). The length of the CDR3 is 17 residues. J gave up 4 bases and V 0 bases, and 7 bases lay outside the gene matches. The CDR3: CASSESKLAGSPDTQYF. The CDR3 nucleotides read TGCGCCAGCAGTGAGTCGAAACTAGCGGGAAGCCCAGATACGCAGTATTTT.

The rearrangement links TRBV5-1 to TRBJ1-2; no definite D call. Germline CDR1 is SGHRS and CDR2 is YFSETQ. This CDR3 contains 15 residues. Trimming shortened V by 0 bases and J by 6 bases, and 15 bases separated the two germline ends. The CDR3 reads CASSLDQEAVDGYTF. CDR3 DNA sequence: TGCGCCAGCAGCTTGGACCAGGAGGCAGTTGATGGCTACACCTTC.

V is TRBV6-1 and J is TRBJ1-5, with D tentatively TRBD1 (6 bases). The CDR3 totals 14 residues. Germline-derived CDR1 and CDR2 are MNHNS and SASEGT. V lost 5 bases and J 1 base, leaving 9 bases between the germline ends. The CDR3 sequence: CASSYTGSNQPQHF. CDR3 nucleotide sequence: TGTGCCAGCAGTTATACAGGGAGCAATCAGCCCCAGCATTTT.

CDR3 region: CASSPGQITSHSSYNSPLHF. The CDR3 nucleotides read TGTGCCAGCAGCCCGGGACAGATAACCTCACATAGCTCCTATAATTCACCCCTCCACTTT. The chain carries TRBV5-5 and TRBJ1-6; 7 bases are a match to TRBD1. Germline-derived CDR1 and CDR2 are SGHKS and YYEKEE (reference sequence). The length of the CDR3 is 20 residues. Trimming cost V 4 bases and J 0 bases; bases outside gene matches: 16. The whole variable domain, remainder taken from reference TRBV5-5 and TRBJ1-6, is DAGVTQSPTHLIKTRGQQVTLRCSPISGHKSVSWYQQVLGQGPQFIFQYYEKEERGRGNFPDRFSARQFPNYSSELNVNALLLGDSALYLCASSPGQITSHSSYNSPLHFGNGTRLTVT.

CDR3 nucleotide sequence: TGTGCCAGCAGCTTAGTGGGATTCGGCCGGGGGGTCTCCTACGAGCAGTACTTC. Protein product: CASSLVGFGRGVSYEQYF. The chain links TRBV7-2 to TRBJ2-7; 7 bases map to TRBD2. This CDR3 has 18 amino acids. V dropped 1 base and J dropped 0; count of bases not matched to a gene: 12. Germline V CDR1 and CDR2: SGHTA, FQGNSA.

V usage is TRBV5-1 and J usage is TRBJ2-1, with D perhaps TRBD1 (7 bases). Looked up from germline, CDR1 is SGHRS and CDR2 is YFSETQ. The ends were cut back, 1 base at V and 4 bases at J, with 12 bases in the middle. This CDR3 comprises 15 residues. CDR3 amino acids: CASSLSSGGYNEQFF. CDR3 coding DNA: TGCGCCAGCAGCTTGTCGTCAGGGGGGTACAATGAGCAGTTCTTC. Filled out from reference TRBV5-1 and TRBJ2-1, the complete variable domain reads KAGVTQTPRYLIKTRGQQVTLSCSPISGHRSVSWYQQTPGQGLQFLFEYFSETQRNKGNFPGRFSGRQFSNSRSEMNVSTLELGDSALYLCASSLSSGGYNEQFFGPGTRLTVL.

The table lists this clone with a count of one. The CDR3 coding sequence is TGTGCCAGCAGCTTATCCCCGGTGAACTCCTACGAGCAGTACTTC. Amino acid sequence: CASSLSPVNSYEQYF. This chain links TRBV7-2 with TRBJ2-7; D is ambiguous. The CDR3 runs to 15 residues. CDR1 is SGHTA, CDR2 FQGNSA, per germline. Trimming stripped 2 bases from V and 0 bases from J, with 11 bases between.

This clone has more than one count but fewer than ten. CDR3 nucleotide sequence: TGTGCCAGCAGCTCCGAGGACAGGGCCCATGAAAAACTGTTTTTT. Amino acids: CASSSEDRAHEKLFF. V and J are TRBV7-6 and TRBJ1-4, with TRBD1 identical over 8 bases. V gave up 4 bases and J gave up 6 bases; unmatched junction bases: 7. This CDR3 spans 15 amino acids. Germline-derived CDR1 and CDR2 are SGHVS and FNYEAQ.

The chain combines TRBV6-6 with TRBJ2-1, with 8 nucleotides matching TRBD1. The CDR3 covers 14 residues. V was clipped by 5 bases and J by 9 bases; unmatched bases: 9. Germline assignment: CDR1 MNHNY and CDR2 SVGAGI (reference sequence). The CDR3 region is CASSTGGDRIEQFF. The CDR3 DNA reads TGTGCCAGCAGTACCGGCGGGGACAGGATTGAGCAGTTCTTC.

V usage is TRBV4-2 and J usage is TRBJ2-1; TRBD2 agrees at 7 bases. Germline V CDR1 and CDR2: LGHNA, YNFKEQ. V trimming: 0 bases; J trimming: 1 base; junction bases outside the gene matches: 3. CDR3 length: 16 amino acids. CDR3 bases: TGTGCCAGCAGCCAAGAACCTAGCGGATCCTACAATGAGCAGTTCTTC. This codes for CASSQEPSGSYNEQFF.

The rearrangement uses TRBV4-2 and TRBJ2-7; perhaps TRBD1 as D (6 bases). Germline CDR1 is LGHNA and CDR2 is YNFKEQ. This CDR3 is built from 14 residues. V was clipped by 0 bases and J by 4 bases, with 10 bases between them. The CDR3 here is CASSQELQGYEQYF. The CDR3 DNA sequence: TGTGCCAGCAGCCAAGAACTACAGGGTTACGAGCAGTACTTC.

Here the CDR3 reads CASSETQDLYYTEAFF. CDR3 sequence (DNA): TGTGCCAGCAGTGAAACCCAGGATCTGTATTACACTGAAGCTTTCTTT. The chain recombines TRBV2 with TRBJ1-1; D remains ambiguous. There are 16 residues in the CDR3. Germline V lookup: CDR1 SNHLY, CDR2 FYNNEI. The V gene lost 2 bases and the J gene lost 3 bases, with 16 bases spanning the gap.

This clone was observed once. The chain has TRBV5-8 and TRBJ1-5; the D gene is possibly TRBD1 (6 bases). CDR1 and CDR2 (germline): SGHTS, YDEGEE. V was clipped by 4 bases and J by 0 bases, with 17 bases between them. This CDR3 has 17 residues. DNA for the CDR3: TGTGCCAGCAGCCGACCCTACAGGGCTAATAGCAATCAGCCCCAGCATTTT. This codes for CASSRPYRANSNQPQHF.

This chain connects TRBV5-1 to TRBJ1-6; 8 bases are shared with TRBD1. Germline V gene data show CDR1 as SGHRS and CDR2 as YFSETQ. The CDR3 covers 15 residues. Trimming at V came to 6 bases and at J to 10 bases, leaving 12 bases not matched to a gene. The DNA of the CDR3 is TGCGCCAGCACTCCGACCGGGACAGGTAACTCACCCCTCCACTTT. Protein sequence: CASTPTGTGNSPLHF. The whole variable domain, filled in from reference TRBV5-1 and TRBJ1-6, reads KAGVTQTPRYLIKTRGQQVTLSCSPISGHRSVSWYQQTPGQGLQFLFEYFSETQRNKGNFPGRFSGRQFSNSRSEMNVSTLELGDSALYLCASTPTGTGNSPLHFGNGTRLTVT.

This CDR3 reads CASSSLGGAHGRTEAFF. In DNA form, the CDR3 reads TGTGCCAGCAGCTCGCTGGGAGGGGCGCATGGGCGGACTGAAGCTTTCTTT. The chain uses TRBV5-6 and TRBJ1-1; D may be TRBD1 (5 bases). Germline CDR1 reads SGHDT; CDR2 reads YYEEEE. Trimming cost V 3 bases and J 5 bases, with 23 bases left between them. The CDR3 is 17 residues long.

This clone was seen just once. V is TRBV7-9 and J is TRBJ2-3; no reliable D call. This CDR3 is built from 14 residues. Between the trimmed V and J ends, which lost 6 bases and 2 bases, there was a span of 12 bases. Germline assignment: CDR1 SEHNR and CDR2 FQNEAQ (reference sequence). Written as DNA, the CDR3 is TGTGCCAGCAGTCTACGCAGCGACACAGATACGCAGTATTTT. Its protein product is CASSLRSDTDTQYF.